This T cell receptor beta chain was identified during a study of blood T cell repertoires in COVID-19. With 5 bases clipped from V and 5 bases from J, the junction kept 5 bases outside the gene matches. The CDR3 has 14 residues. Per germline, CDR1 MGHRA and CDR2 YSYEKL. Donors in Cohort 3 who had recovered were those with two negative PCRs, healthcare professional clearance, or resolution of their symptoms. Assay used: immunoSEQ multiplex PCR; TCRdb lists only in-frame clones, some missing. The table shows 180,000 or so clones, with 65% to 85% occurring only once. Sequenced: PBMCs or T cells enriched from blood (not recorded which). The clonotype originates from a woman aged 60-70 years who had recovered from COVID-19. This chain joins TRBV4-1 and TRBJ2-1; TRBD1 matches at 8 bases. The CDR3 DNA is TGCGCCAGCAGCAAACAGGGGGTCCACAATGAGCAGTTCTTC. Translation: CASSKQGVHNEQFF.